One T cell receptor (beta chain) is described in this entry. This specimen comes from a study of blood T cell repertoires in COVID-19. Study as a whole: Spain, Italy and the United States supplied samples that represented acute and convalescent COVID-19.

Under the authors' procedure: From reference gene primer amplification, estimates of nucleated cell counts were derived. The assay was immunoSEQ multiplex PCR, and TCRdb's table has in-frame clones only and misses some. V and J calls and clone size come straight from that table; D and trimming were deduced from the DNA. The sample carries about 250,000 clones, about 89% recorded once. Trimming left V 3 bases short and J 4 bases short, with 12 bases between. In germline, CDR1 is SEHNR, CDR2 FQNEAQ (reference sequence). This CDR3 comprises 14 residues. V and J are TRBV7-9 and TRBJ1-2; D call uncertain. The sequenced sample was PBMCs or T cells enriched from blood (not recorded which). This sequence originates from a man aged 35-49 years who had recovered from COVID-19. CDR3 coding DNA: TGTGCCAGCAGCTTGGGCGGGAACTTCTATGGCTACACCTTC. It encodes CASSLGGNFYGYTF.